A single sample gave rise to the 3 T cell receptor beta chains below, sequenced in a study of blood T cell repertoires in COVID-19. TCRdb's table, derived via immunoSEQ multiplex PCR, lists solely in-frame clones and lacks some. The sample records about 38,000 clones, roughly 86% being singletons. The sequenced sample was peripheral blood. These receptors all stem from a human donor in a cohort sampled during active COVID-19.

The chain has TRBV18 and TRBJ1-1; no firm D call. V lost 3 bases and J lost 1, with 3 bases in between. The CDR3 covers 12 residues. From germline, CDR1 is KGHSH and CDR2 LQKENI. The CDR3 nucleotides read TGTGCCAGCTCACCGGCGAACACTGAAGCTTTCTTT. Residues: CASSPANTEAFF.

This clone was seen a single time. CDR3 protein: CASSPQANTEAFF. The CDR3 DNA reads as TGTGCCAGCTCTCCCCAGGCTAACACTGAAGCTTTCTTT. This sequence joins TRBV18 and TRBJ1-1; the D is unclear. CDR1 is KGHSH and CDR2 is LQKENI in the germline V gene. V was trimmed by 6 bases and J by 2 bases, leaving 10 bases between them. The CDR3 loop spans 13 amino acids.

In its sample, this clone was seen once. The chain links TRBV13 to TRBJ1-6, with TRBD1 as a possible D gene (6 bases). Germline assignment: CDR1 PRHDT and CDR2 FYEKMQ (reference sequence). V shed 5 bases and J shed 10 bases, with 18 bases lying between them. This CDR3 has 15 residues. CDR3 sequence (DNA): TGTGCCAGCAGCGTGTGGGGGCGAATTGAGTCACCCCTCCACTTT. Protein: CASSVWGRIESPLHF.